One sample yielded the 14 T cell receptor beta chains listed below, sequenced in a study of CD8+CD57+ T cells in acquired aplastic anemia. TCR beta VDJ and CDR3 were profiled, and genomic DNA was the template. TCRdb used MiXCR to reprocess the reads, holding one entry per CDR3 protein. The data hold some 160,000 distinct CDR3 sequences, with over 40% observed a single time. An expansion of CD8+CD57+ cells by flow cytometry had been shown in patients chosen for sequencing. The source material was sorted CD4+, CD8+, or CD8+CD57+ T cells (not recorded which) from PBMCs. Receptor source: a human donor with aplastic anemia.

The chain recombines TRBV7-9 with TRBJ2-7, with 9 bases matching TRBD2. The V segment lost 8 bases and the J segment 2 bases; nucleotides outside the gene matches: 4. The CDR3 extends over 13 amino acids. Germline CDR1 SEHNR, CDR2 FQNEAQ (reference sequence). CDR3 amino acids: CASGTSWAYEQYF. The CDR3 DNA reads TGTGCCAGCGGGACTAGCTGGGCCTACGAGCAGTACTTC.

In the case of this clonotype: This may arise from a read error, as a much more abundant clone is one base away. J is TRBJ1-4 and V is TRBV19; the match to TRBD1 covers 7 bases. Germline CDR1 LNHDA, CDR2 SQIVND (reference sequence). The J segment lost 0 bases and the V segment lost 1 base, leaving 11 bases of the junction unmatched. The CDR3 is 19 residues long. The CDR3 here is CASSIGHKGATPTNEKLFF. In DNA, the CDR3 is TGTGCCAGTAGTATAGGTCATAAGGGGGCTACCCCAACTAATGAAAAACTGTTTTTT.

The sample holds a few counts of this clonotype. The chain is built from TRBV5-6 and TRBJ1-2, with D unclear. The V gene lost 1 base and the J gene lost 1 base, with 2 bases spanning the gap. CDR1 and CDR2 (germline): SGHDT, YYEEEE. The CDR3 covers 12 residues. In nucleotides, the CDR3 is TGTGCCAGCAGCTTGAATAACTATGGCTACACCTTC. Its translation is CASSLNNYGYTF.

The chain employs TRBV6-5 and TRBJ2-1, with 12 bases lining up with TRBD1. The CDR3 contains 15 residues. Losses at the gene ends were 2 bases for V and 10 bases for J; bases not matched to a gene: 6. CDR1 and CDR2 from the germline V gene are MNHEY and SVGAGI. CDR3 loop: CASSYRDRGLWEQFF. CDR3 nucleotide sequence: TGTGCCAGCAGTTACCGGGACAGGGGGCTTTGGGAGCAGTTCTTC.

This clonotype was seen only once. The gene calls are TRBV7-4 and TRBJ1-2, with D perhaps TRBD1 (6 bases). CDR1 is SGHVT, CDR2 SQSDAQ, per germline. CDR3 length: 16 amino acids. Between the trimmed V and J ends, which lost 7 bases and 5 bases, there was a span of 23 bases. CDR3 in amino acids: CASTPRGSGDPYGYTF. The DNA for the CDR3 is TGTGCCAGCACCCCAAGGGGGTCCGGGGATCCTTATGGCTACACCTTC.

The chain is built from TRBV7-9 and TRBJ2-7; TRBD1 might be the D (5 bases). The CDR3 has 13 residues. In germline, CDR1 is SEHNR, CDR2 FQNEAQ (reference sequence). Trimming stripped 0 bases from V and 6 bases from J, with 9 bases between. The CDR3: CASSLAGRAEQYF. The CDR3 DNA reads TGTGCCAGCAGCTTAGCGGGCAGGGCCGAGCAGTACTTC.

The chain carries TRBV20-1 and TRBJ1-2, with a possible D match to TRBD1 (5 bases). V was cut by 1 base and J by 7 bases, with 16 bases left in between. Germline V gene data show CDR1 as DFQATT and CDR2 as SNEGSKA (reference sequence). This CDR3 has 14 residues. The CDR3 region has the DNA TGCAGTGCTAGAGTCCGTGGGGGGAGCGGTGGCTACACCTTC. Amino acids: CSARVRGGSGGYTF.

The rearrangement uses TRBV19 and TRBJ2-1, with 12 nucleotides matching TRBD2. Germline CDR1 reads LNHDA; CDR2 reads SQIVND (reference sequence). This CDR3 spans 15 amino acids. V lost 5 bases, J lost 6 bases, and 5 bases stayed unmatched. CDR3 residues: CASSGGLAGLNEQFF. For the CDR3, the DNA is TGTGCCAGTAGTGGAGGACTAGCGGGGCTCAATGAGCAGTTCTTC.

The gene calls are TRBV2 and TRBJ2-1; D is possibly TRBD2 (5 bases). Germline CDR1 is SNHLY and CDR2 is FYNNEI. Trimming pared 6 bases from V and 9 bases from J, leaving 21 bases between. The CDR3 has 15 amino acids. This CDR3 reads CASSHLKVTDFEQFF. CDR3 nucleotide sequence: TGTGCCAGCAGCCATCTGAAGGTGACGGACTTTGAGCAGTTCTTC.

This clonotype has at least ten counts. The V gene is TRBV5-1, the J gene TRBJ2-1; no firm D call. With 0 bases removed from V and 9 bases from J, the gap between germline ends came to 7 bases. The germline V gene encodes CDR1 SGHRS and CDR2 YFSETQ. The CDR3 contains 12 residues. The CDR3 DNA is TGCGCCAGCAGCTTGGTGCCTACTGAGCAGTTCTTC. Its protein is CASSLVPTEQFF.

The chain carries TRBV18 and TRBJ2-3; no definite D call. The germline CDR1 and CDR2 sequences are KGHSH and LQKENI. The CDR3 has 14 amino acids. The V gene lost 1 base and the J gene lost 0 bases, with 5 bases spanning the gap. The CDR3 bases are TGTGCCAGCTCACCACAGGATAGCACAGATACGCAGTATTTT. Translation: CASSPQDSTDTQYF.

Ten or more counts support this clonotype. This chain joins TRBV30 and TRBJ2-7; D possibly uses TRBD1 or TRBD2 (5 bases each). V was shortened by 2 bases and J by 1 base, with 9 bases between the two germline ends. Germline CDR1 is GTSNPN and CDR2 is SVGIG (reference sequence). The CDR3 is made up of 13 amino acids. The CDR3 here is CAWSRGTSYEQYV. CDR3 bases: TGTGCCTGGAGTCGAGGGACGTCCTACGAGCAGTACGTC.

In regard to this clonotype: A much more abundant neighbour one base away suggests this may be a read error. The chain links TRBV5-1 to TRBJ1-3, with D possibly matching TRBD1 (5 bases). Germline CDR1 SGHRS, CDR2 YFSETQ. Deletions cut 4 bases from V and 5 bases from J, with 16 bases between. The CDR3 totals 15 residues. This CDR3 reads CASSVSGRARNTIYF. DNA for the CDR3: TGCGCCAGCAGCGTTTCAGGGAGGGCTCGAAACACCATATATTTT.

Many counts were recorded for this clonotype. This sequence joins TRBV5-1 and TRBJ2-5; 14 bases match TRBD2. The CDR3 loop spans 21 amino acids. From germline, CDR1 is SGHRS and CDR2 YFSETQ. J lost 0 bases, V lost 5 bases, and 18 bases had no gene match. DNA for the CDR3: TGCGCCAGCAGTCGCGGGACTAGCGGGGGCCGCGGGGCTCGTAACCAAGAGACCCAGTACTTC. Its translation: CASSRGTSGGRGARNQETQYF.